This is a list of T cell receptor beta chains from one sample in a study of shared clonotypes between healthy human individuals. Profiling relied on immunoSEQ multiplex PCR, and the TCRdb table lists in-frame clones only, not all of them. The sample holds hundreds of thousands of clones, roughly 95% seen once. The sample taken for sequencing was naive CD4+ T cells sorted from blood. The receptor source for this set is a woman in her twenties or thirties in good health. Each CDR3 is given without its conserved first and last residue. D genes are given only for firm matches.

.	TRBV29-1	SGDGGVDTEAF
TRBD2	TRBV28	ASRPGSASGSYEQF
.	TRBV2	ASSTGNRNQPQH
.	TRBV5-1	ASSLAELTDTQY
TRBD1	TRBV19	ASSLGTEGYT
.	TRBV27	ASSTQWGHPGTEAF
.	TRBV7-8	ASSLAVRQNEKLF
TRBD1	TRBV5-1	ASSLTGVSLNTEAF
TRBD2	TRBV11-2	ASSFLAGVRETQY
.	TRBV11-2	ASSTTSYNEQF
.	TRBV28	ASRLGNRNGYT
TRBD2	TRBV19	ASSIQGTSNYEQY
TRBD2	TRBV4-1	ASSQPGLAVHEQY
TRBD2	TRBV19	ASSRAGTMLSYEQY
.	TRBV28	ASSGGGTTNEKLF
.	TRBV11-2	ASSSLRRGTYEQY
TRBD1	TRBV2	ASRRQGTNYGYT
.	TRBV6-5	ASRGVGTGNTIY
.	TRBV28	AVATNTEAF
TRBD1	TRBV27	ASSQNRGETQY
TRBD2	TRBV9	ASSVATWGGQETQY
.	TRBV5-1	ASSLSWAANTYNEQF
TRBD2	TRBV27	ASRDQTSGNYEQY
.	TRBV5-1	ASSLAGSGTGELF
.	TRBV10-2	ASSVGRDNQPQH
TRBD1	TRBV13	ASSLGDRGKVEAF
TRBD2	TRBV6-8	ASSYWGLAGPSSYNEQF
TRBD2	TRBV28	ASSRWLAGTSYEQY